The sequence of this T cell receptor beta chain was determined in a study of T cell responses to AZD1222 COVID-19 vaccine. Whole-study results and caveats: Among AZD1222 vaccinees, only 5 or 6 were seropositive at baseline. Donors in the cohort were predominantly white British and more often female, and clonal diversity was possibly underestimated. Sampling captured repertoires only after the peak T cell response. Spike-specific TCRs gained breadth and depth after people received two AZD1222 doses.

Comment on this clone: Its antigen is as yet unknown.

TCRdb's copy holds only in-frame clones and misses some; the assay was immunoSEQ multiplex PCR. In the table there are roughly 120,000 clones, about 90% of which are singletons. Trimming removed 1 base from V and 4 bases from J, with 14 bases in between. The CDR3 is made up of 16 amino acids. Germline CDR1 SGHVS, CDR2 FQNEAQ. The source material was peripheral blood, sampled 28 days after the second AZD1222 dose. The chain employs TRBV7-8 and TRBJ1-5; D is undetermined. The receptor's source is an adult who received the AZD1222 COVID-19 vaccine. The CDR3 nucleotides are TGTGCCAGCAGCTTAGAGGGTGGTGGAGTAAATCAGCCCCAGCATTTT. Its translation: CASSLEGGGVNQPQHF.